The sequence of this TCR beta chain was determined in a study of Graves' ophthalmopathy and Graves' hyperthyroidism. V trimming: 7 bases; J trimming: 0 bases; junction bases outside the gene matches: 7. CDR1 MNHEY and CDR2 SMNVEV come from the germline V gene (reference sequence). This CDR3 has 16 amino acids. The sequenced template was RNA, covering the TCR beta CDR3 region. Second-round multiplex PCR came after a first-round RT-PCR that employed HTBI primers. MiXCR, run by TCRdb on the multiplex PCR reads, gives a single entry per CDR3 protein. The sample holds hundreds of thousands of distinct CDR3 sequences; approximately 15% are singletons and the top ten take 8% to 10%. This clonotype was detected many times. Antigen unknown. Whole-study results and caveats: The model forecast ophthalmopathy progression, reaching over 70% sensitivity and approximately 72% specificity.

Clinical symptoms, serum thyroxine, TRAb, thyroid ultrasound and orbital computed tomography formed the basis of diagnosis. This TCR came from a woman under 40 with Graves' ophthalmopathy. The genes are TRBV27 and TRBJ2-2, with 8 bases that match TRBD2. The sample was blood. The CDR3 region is CASTAPGLANTGELFF. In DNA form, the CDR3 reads TGTGCCAGCACCGCACCGGGACTAGCGAACACCGGGGAGCTGTTTTTT.